This T cell receptor beta chain was sequenced in a study of cytomegalovirus exposure and HLA in healthy donors. Whole-study results and caveats: Most TCR beta V segments were productive about 87% or about 30% of the time in an earlier analysis. After further analysis at a later stage, under 20,000 TCR beta sequences were associated with HLA alleles at 0.05 false discovery rate. Accounts indicate the classifier identified cytomegalovirus status with strong specificity and sensitivity.

The PCR had 60 Vbeta and 13 Jbeta primers. TCRdb's table, derived via immunoSEQ multiplex PCR, lists solely in-frame clones and lacks some. The sample includes more than 90,000 clones, roughly 80% of them seen just once. Remarks on this clone: The antigen remains unidentified.

The germline CDR1 and CDR2 sequences are SGHAT and FQNNGV. Trimming took off 3 bases at V and 7 bases at J, with 10 bases between the two ends. The CDR3 covers 13 residues. This receptor was taken from a woman in her sixties or seventies in good health and CMV-seronegative. Sequencing input: PBMCs. The rearrangement links TRBV11-2 to TRBJ1-5; weak D call: TRBD1 (6 bases). This CDR3 is CASSLDRGQPQHF. CDR3 DNA: TGTGCCAGCAGCTTGGACAGAGGACAGCCCCAGCATTTT.